A single sample is the source of the 32 T cell receptor beta chains below, sequenced in a study of beta chain features in type 1 diabetes (dated by TCRdb to the late 2010s). The library was built by means of the immunoSEQ multiplex PCR assay. All of the isolated RNA was reverse transcribed with the High Capacity cDNA Reverse Transcription Kit, so expressed TCRB transcripts were sequenced. The table was pulled from immuneACCESS by TCRdb, which kept in-frame rearrangements only. Such tables lose some clones; where checked, under half of the loss comes from unresolved V genes, and the rest has no known cause. Recorded for this sample are 120,000 or so clones; about 18% of them occurred a single time. Roughly 2.6% of the sample lies in the top ten. Paper-wide results and their limitations: In all four CD4+ subsets, TCRB CDR3 length was moderately but significantly shorter in type 1 diabetes patients.

Their cognate antigens are unknown. Material: central memory CD4+ T cells from blood. The receptors stem from a man younger than 35 with type 1 diabetes.

The V call is TRBV6-6, the J call TRBJ2-3, with D possibly TRBD2 on 6 matching bases. The V and J ends lost 11 bases and 5 bases respectively, with 17 bases between them. Germline V gives CDR1 MNHNY, CDR2 SVGAGI (reference sequence). This CDR3 has 13 residues. In DNA, the CDR3 is TGTGCCGTCGGGGGTTACCGACAAGATACGCAGTATTTT. Translated, it gives CAVGGYRQDTQYF.

This clone came up a few times. The J gene is TRBJ2-1, the V gene TRBV27; 13 bases align to TRBD2. The germline gives CDR1 MNHEY, CDR2 SMNVEV (reference sequence). V was clipped by 3 bases and J by 7 bases; unmatched bases: 6. The CDR3 has 16 residues. The CDR3 sequence: CASSLAGLAGANEQFF. CDR3 DNA: TGTGCCAGCAGTTTGGCTGGACTAGCGGGAGCTAATGAGCAGTTCTTC.

Only a few counts were recorded for this clone. The genes are TRBV10-3 and TRBJ2-3, with TRBD2 identical over 9 bases. The CDR3 is 15 amino acids. The germline V gene has CDR1 ENHRY and CDR2 SYGVKD. The trim removed 10 bases at V and 0 bases at J, leaving 8 bases unmatched. The CDR3 coding sequence is TGTGCCACCCAGCCTACTAGCGGGAGCACAGATACGCAGTATTTT. As protein: CATQPTSGSTDTQYF.

This clone appeared a few times. The J gene is TRBJ2-1, the V gene TRBV7-9, with 10 bases aligning to TRBD2. The CDR3 contains 14 residues. Germline V gene data show CDR1 as SEHNR and CDR2 as FQNEAQ (reference sequence). The junction had 2 bases not matched to a gene; V was cut back by 2 bases and J by 7 bases. The CDR3, as DNA: TGTGCCAGCAGCTTAACTAGCGGGGTTAATGAGCAGTTCTTC. Translated, it gives CASSLTSGVNEQFF.

This clone was detected a few times. This sequence joins TRBV20-1 and TRBJ2-3; D perhaps matches TRBD1 (6 bases). Germline CDR1 is DFQATT and CDR2 is SNEGSKA (reference sequence). Trimming took 6 bases from V and 5 from J, leaving 9 bases between them. The CDR3 totals 11 residues. CDR3 residues: CSAPTGDTQYF. As DNA, the CDR3 is TGCAGTGCCCCGACAGGAGATACGCAGTATTTT.

The chain has TRBV29-1 and TRBJ2-1; D not certain. CDR1 is SQVTM and CDR2 is ANQGSEA in the germline V gene. This CDR3 is 15 amino acids long. Deletions cut 4 bases from V and 2 bases from J, with 15 bases between. CDR3 amino acids: CSVGLAPSAYNEQFF. CDR3 DNA: TGCAGCGTTGGGTTAGCCCCGAGCGCCTACAATGAGCAGTTCTTC.

CDR3 in DNA: TGTGCCAGCAGTTGGACTGACGATGAGCAGTTCTTC. Translating gives CASSWTDDEQFF. V is TRBV6-5 and J is TRBJ2-1; weak D call: TRBD2 (5 bases). CDR3 length: 12 amino acids. Germline assignment: CDR1 MNHEY and CDR2 SVGAGI. V gave up 4 bases and J gave up 8 bases, with 9 bases separating them.

This clone showed up just a few times. The CDR3 is CATGAGGYGYTF. CDR3 nucleotides: TGTGCCACGGGGGCGGGAGGGTATGGCTACACCTTC. J is TRBJ1-2 and V is TRBV28; TRBD1 is a possible D gene (6 bases). The CDR3 loop spans 12 amino acids. V lost 10 bases, J lost 5 bases, and 14 bases lay in between. CDR1 and CDR2 (germline): MDHEN, SYDVKM.

The chain links TRBV7-9 to TRBJ1-1; D gene unclear. Germline assignment: CDR1 SEHNR and CDR2 FQNEAQ (reference sequence). This CDR3 comprises 14 residues. V lost 3 bases, J lost 5 bases, and 13 bases lay in between. The CDR3 loop reads CASSFRQVETEAFF. The CDR3 nucleotides read TGTGCCAGCAGCTTCCGTCAGGTCGAAACTGAAGCTTTCTTT.

Notes on this clone: One end of the junction fails to match germline, which may point to a read error. The chain links TRBV18 to TRBJ2-1, with 10 bases identical to TRBD2. The CDR3 spans 14 residues. Germline V lookup: CDR1 KGHSH, CDR2 LQKENI. The CDR3 DNA follows: TGTGCCAGCGCACCACCGACACTAGCGGGAGAGCAGTTCTTC. Amino acids: CASAPPTLAGEQFF.

The V gene is TRBV7-9, the J gene TRBJ2-1, with unresolved D. CDR3 length: 14 amino acids. V lost 0 bases and J lost 4, with 7 bases in between. CDR1 is SEHNR, CDR2 FQNEAQ, per germline (reference sequence). The CDR3 is CASSLAAIYNEQFF. The CDR3 region has the DNA TGTGCCAGCAGCTTAGCGGCCATATACAATGAGCAGTTCTTC.

The J gene is TRBJ2-7, the V gene TRBV7-9; no firm D call. The germline V gene has CDR1 SEHNR and CDR2 FQNEAQ (reference sequence). The CDR3 extends over 10 amino acids. V lost 5 bases, J lost 7 bases, and 6 bases lay in between. The CDR3 DNA reads TGTGCCAGCAGCCCGACGGAGCAGTACTTC. This gives the protein CASSPTEQYF.

The rearrangement links TRBV2 to TRBJ2-1; the match to TRBD2 covers 8 bases. Germline values: CDR1 SNHLY, CDR2 FYNNEI. The CDR3 has 13 amino acids. V shed 4 bases and J 10 bases; nucleotides not matched to a gene: 6. CDR3 protein: CASSVVGGAEQFF. In DNA, the CDR3 is TGTGCCAGCAGTGTAGTCGGGGGGGCGGAGCAGTTCTTC. Drawing the rest from reference TRBV2 and TRBJ2-1, the complete variable domain is EPEVTQTPSHQVTQMGQEVILRCVPISNHLYFYWYRQILGQKVEFLVSFYNNEISEKSEIFDDQFSVERPDGSNFTLKIRSTKLEDSAMYFCASSVVGGAEQFFGPGTRLTVL.

This clone was detected only a few times. CDR3 in amino acids: CASNAVRANEQFF. The DNA for the CDR3 is TGTGCCAGCAACGCGGTACGGGCCAATGAGCAGTTCTTC. V usage is TRBV7-8 and J usage is TRBJ2-1; no definite D call. Trimming took 7 bases from V and 6 from J, leaving 13 bases between them. Germline V gene sequence: CDR1 SGHVS, CDR2 FQNEAQ. The CDR3 is 13 amino acids.

This clone showed up just a few times. The V call is TRBV4-2, the J call TRBJ2-2; 11 nucleotides match TRBD2. The CDR3 extends over 17 amino acids. The V segment lost 2 bases and the J segment 4 bases; nucleotides outside the gene matches: 6. Germline V lookup: CDR1 LGHNA, CDR2 YNFKEQ. The CDR3, as DNA: TGTGCCAGCAGCCAACCTAGCGGGGGGCTCTTCACCGGGGAGCTGTTTTTT. It encodes CASSQPSGGLFTGELFF.

The CDR3: CAWSREANTEAFF. As DNA, the CDR3 is TGTGCCTGGAGTCGAGAGGCGAACACTGAAGCTTTCTTT. The chain uses TRBV30 and TRBJ1-1, with D unresolved. V gave up 2 bases and J gave up 1 base, with 8 bases separating them. This CDR3 region has 13 residues. The germline V gene has CDR1 GTSNPN and CDR2 SVGIG (reference sequence).

This clone was picked up a small number of times. V usage is TRBV5-1 and J usage is TRBJ2-1; unclear D gene. Germline V gives CDR1 SGHRS, CDR2 YFSETQ. The CDR3 has 11 residues. Trimming pared 2 bases from V and 9 bases from J, leaving 6 bases between. The CDR3 protein is CASSLHAEQFF. CDR3 nucleotides: TGCGCCAGCAGCTTACACGCTGAGCAGTTCTTC. The full variable domain, completed using reference TRBV5-1 and TRBJ2-1, is KAGVTQTPRYLIKTRGQQVTLSCSPISGHRSVSWYQQTPGQGLQFLFEYFSETQRNKGNFPGRFSGRQFSNSRSEMNVSTLELGDSALYLCASSLHAEQFFGPGTRLTVL.

This clone was detected once. V is TRBV9 and J is TRBJ2-3, with D perhaps TRBD2 (5 bases). V was clipped by 0 bases and J by 2 bases, with 7 bases between them. Germline lookup yields CDR1 SGDLS and CDR2 YYNGEE. The CDR3 has 14 amino acids. CDR3 region: CASSVVDFTDTQYF. Written as DNA, the CDR3 is TGTGCCAGCAGCGTAGTGGACTTCACAGATACGCAGTATTTT. Combining the CDR3 with reference TRBV9 and TRBJ2-3 gives the whole variable domain DSGVTQTPKHLITATGQRVTLRCSPRSGDLSVYWYQQSLDQGLQFLIQYYNGEERAKGNILERFSAQQFPDLHSELNLSSLELGDSALYFCASSVVDFTDTQYFGPGTRLTVL.

V and J are TRBV5-6 and TRBJ1-5; D remains ambiguous. The CDR3 totals 15 residues. The germline CDR1 and CDR2 sequences are SGHDT and YYEEEE. V lost 0 bases to trimming and J lost 1 base, with 8 bases between them. The CDR3 region has the DNA TGTGCCAGCAGCTTGGTTGGGGTGAGCAATCAGCCCCAGCATTTT. It translates to CASSLVGVSNQPQHF. The entire variable domain, with the rest obtained from reference TRBV5-6 and TRBJ1-5, is as follows: DAGVTQSPTHLIKTRGQQVTLRCSPKSGHDTVSWYQQALGQGPQFIFQYYEEEERQRGNFPDRFSGHQFPNYSSELNVNALLLGDSALYLCASSLVGVSNQPQHFGDGTRLSIL.

This clone was found many times. This chain uses TRBV7-2 with TRBJ2-3; 8 bases align to TRBD2. The germline CDR1 and CDR2 sequences are SGHTA and FQGNSA. The CDR3 covers 15 residues. After removal of 6 bases from V and 1 base from J, the junction contained 6 bases not matched to a gene. This CDR3 is CASSTSSGGTDTQYF. For the CDR3, the DNA is TGTGCCAGCAGTACCAGTAGCGGGGGCACAGATACGCAGTATTTT.

The chain combines TRBV29-1 with TRBJ2-3, with D possibly matching TRBD1 (5 bases). Germline V gene data show CDR1 as SQVTM and CDR2 as ANQGSEA. The germline V and J ends were trimmed by 0 bases and 0 bases, with 13 bases remaining between them. This CDR3 spans 16 amino acids. Here the CDR3 reads CSVEDPLTDSTDTQYF. As DNA, the CDR3 is TGCAGCGTTGAAGACCCGCTGACAGATAGCACAGATACGCAGTATTTT.

This clone occurred a few times. The rearrangement joins TRBV2 to TRBJ1-2; no clear D. The germline CDR1 and CDR2 sequences are SNHLY and FYNNEI. Trimming took off 6 bases at V and 7 bases at J, with 15 bases between the two ends. The CDR3 is 13 amino acids. The chain's CDR3 is CASRLDGEGGYTF. The CDR3 bases are TGTGCCAGCAGATTAGACGGAGAAGGTGGCTACACCTTC. The full variable domain, in which reference TRBV2 and TRBJ1-2 provide the parts outside the CDR3, is EPEVTQTPSHQVTQMGQEVILRCVPISNHLYFYWYRQILGQKVEFLVSFYNNEISEKSEIFDDQFSVERPDGSNFTLKIRSTKLEDSAMYFCASRLDGEGGYTFGSGTRLTVV.

The J gene is TRBJ2-5, the V gene TRBV23-1, with 8 bases fitting TRBD2. TRBV23-1 carries the ORF label, with uncertain function. The junction had 2 bases not matched to a gene; V was cut back by 2 bases and J by 0 bases. This CDR3 region has 15 residues. The chain's CDR3 is CASSQRRGDQETQYF. In DNA form, the CDR3 reads TGCGCCAGCAGTCAAAGGCGGGGGGACCAAGAGACCCAGTACTTC.

CDR3 nucleotide sequence: TGCAGCGTTGAAGGCGGCAGCCTTTATGGCTACACCTTC. It encodes CSVEGGSLYGYTF. The chain is built from TRBV29-1 and TRBJ1-2; D is uncertain. The germline V gene has CDR1 SQVTM and CDR2 ANQGSEA. The CDR3 sequence is 13 residues long. V gave up 1 base and J gave up 5 bases, with 11 bases separating them.

Comments on this clone: Other nucleotide sequences from this sample produce the same CDR3. The chain has TRBV7-6 and TRBJ2-5; D unresolved. Trimming cost V 0 bases and J 0 bases, with 8 bases left between them. This CDR3 has 15 residues. The V gene's germline CDR1 is SGHVS and CDR2 FNYEAQ. CDR3: CASSLAGGHQETQYF. The CDR3 coding sequence is TGTGCCAGCAGCTTAGCCGGCGGCCACCAAGAGACCCAGTACTTC.

The chain combines TRBV28 with TRBJ1-1, with a possible D match to TRBD1 (5 bases). This CDR3 has 14 residues. The germline V gene encodes CDR1 MDHEN and CDR2 SYDVKM. V lost 3 bases and J lost 3, with 11 bases in between. The CDR3 DNA is TGTGCCAGCAGTTTGGGGCAGGGACACACTGAAGCTTTCTTT. Translated, it gives CASSLGQGHTEAFF.

The genes are TRBV7-8 and TRBJ1-2; TRBD1 agrees at 8 bases. The CDR3 has 14 amino acids. V was pared by 4 bases and J by 4 bases, with 5 bases of the junction left unmatched. Germline V gene sequence: CDR1 SGHVS, CDR2 FQNEAQ. The CDR3 sequence: CASSSGQGGYGYTF. The DNA for the CDR3 is TGTGCCAGCAGCTCTGGACAGGGTGGCTATGGCTACACCTTC.

This chain connects TRBV5-1 to TRBJ2-7; D not resolved. With 2 bases removed from V and 2 bases from J, the gap between germline ends came to 11 bases. This CDR3 comprises 14 residues. The germline V gene encodes CDR1 SGHRS and CDR2 YFSETQ. The CDR3 nucleotides read TGCGCCAGCAGCTTAGAGCCGGTCCCCTACGAGCAGTACTTC. Translation gives CASSLEPVPYEQYF.

V and J are TRBV7-9 and TRBJ2-3; D unclear. Germline lookup yields CDR1 SEHNR and CDR2 FQNEAQ (reference sequence). The length of the CDR3 is 11 residues. The V end was cut by 5 bases, the J end by 2 bases, with 2 bases between. For the CDR3, the DNA is TGTGCCAGCAGCATCACAGATACGCAGTATTTT. Translation gives CASSITDTQYF.

This clone has only a few counts. The J gene is TRBJ1-6, the V gene TRBV30; D call uncertain. V was clipped by 3 bases and J by 7 bases, with 7 bases between them. The germline gives CDR1 GTSNPN, CDR2 SVGIG (reference sequence). The CDR3 runs to 12 residues. The chain's CDR3 is CAWRRMNSPLHF. The CDR3, as DNA: TGTGCCTGGAGAAGGATGAATTCACCCCTCCACTTT.

This clone was seen a handful of times. Within the sample, other DNA sequences also encode this same CDR3. This chain joins TRBV30 and TRBJ1-5; TRBD1 agrees at 7 bases. Germline CDR1 is GTSNPN and CDR2 is SVGIG (reference sequence). The V segment lost 5 bases and the J segment 6 bases; nucleotides outside the gene matches: 10. The CDR3 runs to 14 residues. The CDR3 spells CAWGSTGEGQPQHF. The CDR3 DNA is TGTGCCTGGGGTAGTACAGGGGAGGGTCAGCCCCAGCATTTT.

This clone has more than one count but fewer than ten. The chain links TRBV14 to TRBJ2-1; 12 nucleotides line up with TRBD2. The germline gives CDR1 SGHDN, CDR2 FVKESK. V shed 4 bases, J shed 6 bases, and the junction held 4 bases outside the gene matches. The CDR3 contains 15 residues. The CDR3: CASSPLAGGLNEQFF. In DNA, the CDR3 is TGTGCCAGCAGCCCTCTAGCGGGGGGGCTCAATGAGCAGTTCTTC. The complete variable domain, with remaining parts taken from reference TRBV14 and TRBJ2-1, reads EAGVTQFPSHSVIEKGQTVTLRCDPISGHDNLYWYRRVMGKEIKFLLHFVKESKQDESGMPNNRFLAERTGGTYSTLKVQPAELEDSGVYFCASSPLAGGLNEQFFGPGTRLTVL.